These T cell receptor beta chains were read from a single sample in a study of blood T cell repertoires in COVID-19. TCRdb's copy holds only in-frame clones and misses some; the assay was immunoSEQ multiplex PCR. Of 100,000 to 150,000 clones detected, more than 75% appear once; the ten largest clones hold 1.5%. The sample consisted of peripheral blood. The receptors shown here come from a human donor in a cohort sampled during active COVID-19. CDR3s include the opening cysteine and the closing phenylalanine or tryptophan. Size is omitted from some rows. Given values are once, few, many or a class for expanded clones.

clone_size v_call cdr3_aa
many TRBV29-1 CSVFIEDSSYEQYF
. TRBV12-3/TRBV12-4 CASSTPAGLAFF
. TRBV5-1 CASSFSSGLTDTQYF
. TRBV4-1 CASSLTASGSMSYEQYF
once TRBV30 CAWRLSGNQQYF
. TRBV7-2 CASSLVGQERAQYF
. TRBV2 CASTSGTFSTDTQYF
. TRBV5-5 CASSPRTNYNEQFF
. TRBV10-2 CASSGVGVVNYGYTF
. TRBV5-6 CASSHRTGVYSKTQYF
. TRBV3-1/TRBV3-2 CASSRSTLRETQYF
many TRBV7-7 CASSLTGTSVAGELFF
. TRBV5-1 CASRGTGGSDTQYF
. TRBV28 CASRYGVGYTREKLFF
. TRBV2 CASSSYPNSSPLHF
once TRBV11-2 CASSTIAGAYEQYF
. TRBV19 CASQGTDTQYF
. TRBV19 CASSGTAQETQYF
once TRBV3-1/TRBV3-2 CASSQEAVYNSPLHF
. TRBV6-5 CAGTTGVQNSPLHF
. TRBV2 CASSSGEMGELFF
. TRBV9 CASSVSTGTQETQYF
. TRBV6-1 CASSETAGERTDTQYF
. TRBV19 CASSIFSGRTSTDTQYF
. TRBV5-4 CASSPSGDRQFF
. TRBV3-1/TRBV3-2 CASSQHLHRGTEAFF
. TRBV5-5 CASSYWIGDEQYF
. TRBV6-5 CASGGSSYEQYF